Each of the 20 T cell receptor beta chains below was sequenced from the same sample in a study of blood T cell repertoires in COVID-19. The method was immunoSEQ multiplex PCR; TCRdb's version includes in-frame clones alone and lacks a portion of them. The repertoire holds roughly 290,000 clones, with 70% to 90% as singletons. The sequenced material came from PBMCs or T cells enriched from blood (not recorded which). These receptors were collected from a woman in her twenties or thirties who had recovered from COVID-19.

The chain links TRBV5-8 to TRBJ1-1; D is ambiguous. This CDR3 contains 15 residues. Looked up from germline, CDR1 is SGHTS and CDR2 is YDEGEE. The V gene lost 4 bases and the J gene lost 1 base, with 14 bases spanning the gap. CDR3 amino acids: CASSHEGGWNTEAFF. Written as DNA, the CDR3 is TGTGCCAGCAGCCACGAGGGAGGGTGGAACACTGAAGCTTTCTTT.

The chain employs TRBV6-5 and TRBJ1-2, with D unresolved. V lost 9 bases and J 4 bases, leaving 9 bases between the germline ends. Germline CDR1 and CDR2: MNHEY and SVGAGI. The CDR3 consists of 11 residues. This CDR3 reads CASWTRYGYTF. In nucleotides, the CDR3 is TGTGCCAGTTGGACTCGCTATGGCTACACCTTC.

The J gene is TRBJ1-1, the V gene TRBV30; TRBD1 matches 7 bases. Germline V gene sequence: CDR1 GTSNPN, CDR2 SVGIG (reference sequence). The CDR3 totals 14 residues. The CDR3 region has the DNA TGTGCTAGGGACAGTGTGGAGGGGAACACTGAAGCTTTCTTT. Its protein is CARDSVEGNTEAFF. Full variable domain (rest looked up from reference TRBV30 and TRBJ1-1): SQTIHQWPATLVQPVGSPLSLECTVEGTSNPNLYWYRQAAGRGLQLLFYSVGIGQISSEVPQNLSASRPQDRQFILSSKKLLLSDSGFYLCARDSVEGNTEAFFGQGTRLTVV.

V usage is TRBV5-1 and J usage is TRBJ2-1; 7 bases are shared with TRBD1. The CDR3 is made up of 13 amino acids. V was clipped by 4 bases and J by 8 bases; unmatched bases: 6. Germline loops: CDR1 SGHRS, CDR2 YFSETQ. CDR3 sequence reads: CASSPQGVDEQFF. CDR3 bases: TGCGCCAGCAGCCCCCAGGGGGTGGATGAGCAGTTCTTC.

The chain combines TRBV29-1 with TRBJ1-3, with 8 bases identical to TRBD1. V shed 3 bases and J 1 base; nucleotides not matched to a gene: 5. Per the germline V gene, CDR1 is SQVTM and CDR2 is ANQGSEA. This CDR3 contains 15 residues. In DNA form, the CDR3 reads TGCAGCGTTGAGGACAGGGTATTATCTGGAAACACCATATATTTT. This translates into CSVEDRVLSGNTIYF.

The chain carries TRBV25-1 and TRBJ2-1, with 7 bases aligning to TRBD2. Germline loops: CDR1 MGHDK, CDR2 SYGVNS. Losses at the gene ends were 1 base for V and 5 bases for J; bases not matched to a gene: 2. This CDR3 region has 14 residues. CDR3 coding DNA: TGTGCCAGCAGTGAATGGGGGGGGGACAATGAGCAGTTCTTC. Encoded protein: CASSEWGGDNEQFF.

The gene calls are TRBV12-3 or TRBV12-4 and TRBJ2-1; unclear D gene. V gave up 2 bases and J gave up 10 bases, with 6 bases separating them. The CDR3 runs to 11 residues. The CDR3 bases are TGTGCCAGCAGTTTAAGTCGGGAGCAGTTCTTC. The encoded protein is CASSLSREQFF.

The chain links TRBV3-1 (or the pseudogene TRBV3-2) to TRBJ2-1; 8 bases are shared with TRBD1. The CDR3 is 24 amino acids. Germline CDR1 and CDR2: LGHDT and YNNKEL (reference sequence). J lost 5 bases, V lost 0 bases, and 30 bases had no gene match. CDR3 DNA sequence: TGTGCCAGCAGCCAAGATTCGAAAAGACTCGTCGGGACAGGCCGAACTCTACTAAACAATGAGCAGTTCTTC. Protein sequence: CASSQDSKRLVGTGRTLLNNEQFF.

The chain uses TRBV19 and TRBJ2-5, with TRBD1 matching over 7 bases. J lost 5 bases, V lost 4 bases, and 4 bases had no gene match. The CDR3 sequence is 13 residues long. Looked up from germline, CDR1 is LNHDA and CDR2 is SQIVND (reference sequence). Here the CDR3 DNA reads TGTGCCAGTAGTACCGACAGGGTTGAGACCCAGTACTTC. This sequence encodes CASSTDRVETQYF.

On this clone: Its ends do not fully match the called genes, so a read error is possible. The genes are TRBV2 and TRBJ2-1, with 8 bases that match TRBD2. This CDR3 is 14 amino acids long. The germline gives CDR1 SNHLY, CDR2 FYNNEI. In DNA, the CDR3 is TGTGCCAGTACCTACGCCGCCCAAGGAGCGGGAGAGATCTTC. Residues: CASTYAAQGAGEIF.

This clone was picked up one time. This rearrangement joins TRBV5-4 to TRBJ2-1; possibly TRBD1 for D (6 bases). CDR3 length: 16 amino acids. Germline V CDR1 and CDR2: SGHNT, YYREEE (reference sequence). V lost 0 bases to trimming and J lost 5 bases, with 15 bases between them. CDR3 coding DNA: TGTGCCAGCAGCTTGGGGTGGCAGAAGGGGGACAATGAGCAGTTCTTC. Amino acids: CASSLGWQKGDNEQFF. Based on the CDR3 plus reference TRBV5-4 and TRBJ2-1, the full variable domain is ETGVTQSPTHLIKTRGQQVTLRCSSQSGHNTVSWYQQALGQGPQFIFQYYREEENGRGNFPPRFSGLQFPNYSSELNVNALELDDSALYLCASSLGWQKGDNEQFFGPGTRLTVL.

V and J are TRBV28 and TRBJ1-4; no definite D call. CDR1 is MDHEN, CDR2 SYDVKM, per germline. This CDR3 region has 13 residues. V was pared by 3 bases and J by 10 bases, with 12 bases between. The CDR3 DNA is TGTGCCAGCAGTTTGAGTAGTTTTGTAAAACTGTTTTTT. Translated, it gives CASSLSSFVKLFF.

This clone has just a few counts. The chain joins TRBV10-3 to TRBJ1-2; 10 positions match TRBD1. V lost 0 bases to trimming and J lost 8 bases; unmatched junction nucleotides: 9. The germline CDR1 and CDR2 sequences are ENHRY and SYGVKD. CDR3 size: 16 residues. Here the CDR3 reads CAISESGTGAVGGYTF. The CDR3 DNA reads TGTGCCATCAGTGAGTCCGGGACAGGGGCAGTTGGGGGCTACACCTTC.

The chain uses TRBV19 and TRBJ1-1, with 10 bases lining up with TRBD1. Looked up from germline, CDR1 is LNHDA and CDR2 is SQIVND (reference sequence). The CDR3 consists of 17 residues. V was clipped by 8 bases and J by 0 bases; unmatched bases: 12. The CDR3 spells CASFSGRQGALNTEAFF. CDR3 in DNA: TGTGCCAGTTTCTCCGGAAGACAGGGGGCTTTGAACACTGAAGCTTTCTTT.

This chain connects TRBV15 to TRBJ2-7; TRBD2 aligns across 8 bases. Trimming at V came to 1 base and at J to 0 bases, leaving 5 bases not matched to a gene. Germline CDR1 reads LNHNV; CDR2 reads YYDKDF (reference sequence). The length of the CDR3 is 16 residues. This chain's CDR3 is CATSRGQGTSSYEQYF. The CDR3 nucleotides read TGTGCCACCAGCAGAGGCCAGGGGACTAGCTCCTACGAGCAGTACTTC.

The table lists this clone with a count of one. The gene calls are TRBV6-5 and TRBJ1-5; 7 nucleotides match TRBD1. Germline lookup yields CDR1 MNHEY and CDR2 SVGAGI. V dropped 5 bases and J dropped 5; count of bases not matched to a gene: 6. The CDR3 is 14 residues long. The CDR3, as DNA: TGTGCCAGCAGTAGACAGGGCCCTTATCAGCCCCAGCATTTT. Amino acids: CASSRQGPYQPQHF.

The chain carries TRBV30 and TRBJ1-6; D is ambiguous. The CDR3 length is 13 residues. The ends were cut back, 1 base at V and 6 bases at J, with 7 bases in the middle. CDR1 and CDR2 (germline): GTSNPN, SVGIG (reference sequence). In DNA form, the CDR3 reads TGTGCCTGGAGTGACAATCCTAATTCACCCCTCCACTTT. This codes for CAWSDNPNSPLHF.

This clone is classed as medium-sized. This rearrangement joins TRBV27 to TRBJ2-1; 10 bases agree with TRBD2. The CDR3 has 16 residues. V lost 4 bases and J lost 4; bases outside the gene matches: 7. CDR1 and CDR2 (germline): MNHEY, SMNVEV (reference sequence). The CDR3 nucleotides are TGTGCCAGCAGTTCCCCGACTAGCGGGTCTTACAATGAGCAGTTCTTC. Its protein product is CASSSPTSGSYNEQFF.

This chain connects TRBV19 to TRBJ1-5; 10 bases are shared with TRBD1. V shed 4 bases, J shed 2 bases, and the junction held 5 bases outside the gene matches. The germline V gene has CDR1 LNHDA and CDR2 SQIVND (reference sequence). This CDR3 has 16 amino acids. CDR3 DNA: TGTGCCAGTAGTAGTTGGACAGGGGGGGGCAATCAGCCCCAGCATTTT. It encodes CASSSWTGGGNQPQHF.

The rearrangement links TRBV23-1 to TRBJ1-6; D unresolved. TRBV23-1 is an open reading frame whose function is uncertain. With 3 bases removed from V and 6 bases from J, the gap between germline ends came to 12 bases. The CDR3 length is 15 residues. CDR3 loop: CASSHPRPANSPLHF. The CDR3 bases are TGCGCCAGCAGTCACCCGAGGCCCGCTAATTCACCCCTCCACTTT.